Below are 9 T cell receptor beta chains sequenced from a single sample in a study of T cell repertoires and Cas9 in healthy adults. Only in-frame clones appear in the TCRdb table, and some are missing; sequencing was by immunoSEQ multiplex PCR. The data show more than 13,000 clones, approximately 88% seen once. Sequencing was done on a sample of Tregs (CD4+, CD25+, CD127-, CD137-, CD154-) from PBMCs; culture status not recorded. All receptors derive from a human donor in good health.

The chain recombines TRBV27 with TRBJ1-2; TRBD1 matches at 7 bases. The V gene end was trimmed by 6 bases and the J gene end by 8 bases; junction bases not matched to a gene: 9. Per the germline V gene, CDR1 is MNHEY and CDR2 is SMNVEV (reference sequence). The CDR3 has 13 residues. CDR3 in DNA: TGTGCCAGCAGGCCGACAGGGACTAGGGGCTACACCTTC. Amino acids: CASRPTGTRGYTF.

V usage is TRBV2 and J usage is TRBJ2-7; TRBD1 agrees at 8 bases. The V segment lost 5 bases and the J segment 0 bases; nucleotides outside the gene matches: 9. Germline V CDR1 and CDR2: SNHLY, FYNNEI. The CDR3 extends over 16 amino acids. The CDR3 spells CASSRMPGGFSYEQYF. The DNA for the CDR3 is TGTGCCAGCAGTAGGATGCCAGGGGGCTTCTCCTACGAGCAGTACTTC.

The chain recombines TRBV11-2 with TRBJ2-4; D gene unclear. CDR3 length: 19 amino acids. V gave up 5 bases and J gave up 3 bases, with 26 bases separating them. Germline loops: CDR1 SGHAT, CDR2 FQNNGV. CDR3 sequence reads: CASSPGGLRDGTYKNIQYF. The CDR3 DNA follows: TGTGCCAGCAGCCCCGGCGGCCTACGCGACGGTACCTACAAAAACATTCAGTACTTC.

The DNA for the CDR3 is TGTGCCAGCAGGGCCTTAACCGGGACATTCTATGGCTACACCTTC. Residues: CASRALTGTFYGYTF. V gene TRBV6-1 combines with J gene TRBJ1-2, with D tentatively TRBD1 (6 bases). This CDR3 contains 15 residues. The V gene's germline CDR1 is MNHNS and CDR2 SASEGT. V was shortened by 6 bases and J by 4 bases, with 18 bases between the two germline ends.

The chain has TRBV6-1 and TRBJ2-4; D is undetermined. The CDR3 spans 12 residues. With 2 bases removed from V and 15 bases from J, the gap between germline ends came to 14 bases. Looked up from germline, CDR1 is MNHNS and CDR2 is SASEGT. For the CDR3, the DNA is TGTGCCAGCAGTGAATCGGGCAGACGATTGTACTTC. Its protein product is CASSESGRRLYF.

The rearrangement joins TRBV5-1 to TRBJ2-6; D is tentatively TRBD1 or TRBD2 (5 bases each). Germline V gene lookup returns CDR1 SGHRS and CDR2 YFSETQ. Trimming removed 4 bases from V and 0 bases from J, with 20 bases in between. The CDR3 covers 19 residues. The CDR3 region has the DNA TGCGCCAGCAGCCCGGAAATACGGGACGGAAACTCTGGGGCCAACGTCCTGACTTTC. Translation: CASSPEIRDGNSGANVLTF.

The V gene is TRBV15, the J gene TRBJ2-2; D might be TRBD1 (5 bases). V was trimmed by 2 bases and J by 1 base, leaving 8 bases between them. The germline gives CDR1 LNHNV, CDR2 YYDKDF (reference sequence). The CDR3 has 15 amino acids. The CDR3: CATSRQTGNTGELFF. The CDR3 nucleotides read TGTGCCACCAGCAGACAAACAGGGAACACCGGGGAGCTGTTTTTT.

The V gene is TRBV6-6, the J gene TRBJ2-4; the match to TRBD2 covers 8 bases. This CDR3 has 14 residues. V trimming: 7 bases; J trimming: 0 bases; junction bases outside the gene matches: 2. Germline V CDR1 and CDR2: MNHNY, SVGAGI (reference sequence). The CDR3 reads CASTGGVAKNIQYF. CDR3 nucleotides: TGTGCCAGCACCGGGGGGGTAGCCAAAAACATTCAGTACTTC.

The V gene is TRBV6-1, the J gene TRBJ2-5; TRBD2 aligns across 12 bases. Germline V gene data show CDR1 as MNHNS and CDR2 as SASEGT. The V gene end was trimmed by 3 bases and the J gene end by 5 bases; junction bases not matched to a gene: 7. The length of the CDR3 is 16 residues. CDR3 bases: TGTGCCAGCAGTGACCGACTAGCGGGGGAGGTGGAGACCCAGTACTTC. Its protein is CASSDRLAGEVETQYF.